This T cell receptor beta chain was obtained from a study of blood T cells in healthy people across ages. In germline, CDR1 is LNHDA, CDR2 SQIVND (reference sequence). The junction had 8 bases not matched to a gene; V was cut back by 7 bases and J by 7 bases. The CDR3 is 13 residues long. As concerns this clonotype: Its antigen is as yet unknown.

Notes on the study in general: Across samples, TCR beta diversity tracked strongly with naive T cell percentage. Aged donors had fewer naive CD4+ cells and lower diversity than long-lived donors.

Then a second PCR, running about 6 to 11 cycles, was carried out with a sample-barcoded 5' primer and a J-beta primer mix. TCRdb recomputed calls from the 5' RACE reads with MiXCR, one row per CDR3 protein. The table has nearly 800,000 distinct CDR3 sequences, more than 20% seen once. This sample was also put to use in a study of T cells of mothers and their children.

The specimen sequenced was blood. The clonotype originates from a boy aged 10-17 years in good health. This chain connects TRBV19 to TRBJ1-2, with TRBD1 matching 8 bases. The CDR3 loop reads CASIDRGVPGYTF. The CDR3 region has the DNA TGTGCCAGTATTGACAGGGGAGTGCCTGGCTACACCTTC.